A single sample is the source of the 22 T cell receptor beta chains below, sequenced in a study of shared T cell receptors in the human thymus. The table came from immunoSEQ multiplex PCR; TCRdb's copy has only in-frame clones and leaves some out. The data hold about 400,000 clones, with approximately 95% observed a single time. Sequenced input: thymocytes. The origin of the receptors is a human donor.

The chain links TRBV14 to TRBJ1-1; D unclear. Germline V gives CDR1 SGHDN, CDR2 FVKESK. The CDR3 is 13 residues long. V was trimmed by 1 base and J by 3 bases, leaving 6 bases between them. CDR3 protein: CASSQVGDTEAFF. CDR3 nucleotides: TGTGCCAGCAGCCAAGTCGGGGACACTGAAGCTTTCTTT.

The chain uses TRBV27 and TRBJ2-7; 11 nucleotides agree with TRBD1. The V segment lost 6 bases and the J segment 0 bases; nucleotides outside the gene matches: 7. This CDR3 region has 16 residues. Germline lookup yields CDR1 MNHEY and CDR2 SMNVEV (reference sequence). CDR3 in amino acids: CASRNPGQGGSYEQYF. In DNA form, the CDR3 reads TGTGCCAGCAGAAATCCGGGACAGGGGGGCTCCTACGAGCAGTACTTC.

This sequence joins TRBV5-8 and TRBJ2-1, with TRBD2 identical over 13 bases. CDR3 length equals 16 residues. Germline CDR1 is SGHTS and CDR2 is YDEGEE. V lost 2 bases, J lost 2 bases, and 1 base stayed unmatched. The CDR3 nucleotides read TGTGCCAGCAGCTTAACTAGCGGGAGGGCCTACAATGAGCAGTTCTTC. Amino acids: CASSLTSGRAYNEQFF.

The CDR3 nucleotides read TGTGCCAGCAGCGTAGACCGGGGGGAGCTGTTTTTT. The encoded protein is CASSVDRGELFF. V usage is TRBV9 and J usage is TRBJ2-2, with no clear D. V gave up 0 bases and J gave up 8 bases, with 5 bases separating them. The CDR3 is 12 amino acids. Germline V lookup: CDR1 SGDLS, CDR2 YYNGEE.

The CDR3 is CASSQDKPGGGTQPQHF. CDR3 bases: TGTGCCAGCAGCCAAGATAAGCCAGGGGGGGGGACTCAGCCCCAGCATTTT. The rearrangement uses TRBV4-2 and TRBJ1-5, with 7 bases lining up with TRBD1. Germline CDR1 is LGHNA and CDR2 is YNFKEQ. The V and J ends lost 0 bases and 6 bases, in that order; junction bases with no gene match: 11. This CDR3 region has 17 residues.

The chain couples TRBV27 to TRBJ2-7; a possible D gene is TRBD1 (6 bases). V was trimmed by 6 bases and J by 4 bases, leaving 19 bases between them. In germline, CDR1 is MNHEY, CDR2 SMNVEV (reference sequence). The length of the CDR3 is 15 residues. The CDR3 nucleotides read TGTGCCAGCAGGCCCGGGACGGTAACAGGGTACGAGCAGTACTTC. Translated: CASRPGTVTGYEQYF.

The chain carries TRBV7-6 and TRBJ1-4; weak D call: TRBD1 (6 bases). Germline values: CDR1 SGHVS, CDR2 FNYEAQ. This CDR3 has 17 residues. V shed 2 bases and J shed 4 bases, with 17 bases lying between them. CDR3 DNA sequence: TGTGCCAGCAGCTTAAGGGGGGGCCCCAGAGATAATGAAAAACTGTTTTTT. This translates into CASSLRGGPRDNEKLFF.

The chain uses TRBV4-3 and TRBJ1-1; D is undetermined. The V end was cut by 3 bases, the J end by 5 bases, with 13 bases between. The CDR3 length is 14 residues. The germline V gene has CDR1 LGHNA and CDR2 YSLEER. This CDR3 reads CASSQEGSRTEAFF. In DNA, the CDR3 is TGCGCCAGCAGCCAGGAAGGGTCCCGGACTGAAGCTTTCTTT.

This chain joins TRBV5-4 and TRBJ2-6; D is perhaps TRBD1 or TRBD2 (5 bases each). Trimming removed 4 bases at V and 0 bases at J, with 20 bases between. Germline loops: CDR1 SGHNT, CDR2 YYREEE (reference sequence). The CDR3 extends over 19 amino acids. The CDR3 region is CASSLWLGTSGSGANVLTF. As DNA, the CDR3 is TGTGCCAGCAGCCTGTGGTTGGGGACCTCCGGCTCTGGGGCCAACGTCCTGACTTTC. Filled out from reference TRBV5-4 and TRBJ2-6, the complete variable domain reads ETGVTQSPTHLIKTRGQQVTLRCSSQSGHNTVSWYQQALGQGPQFIFQYYREEENGRGNFPPRFSGLQFPNYSSELNVNALELDDSALYLCASSLWLGTSGSGANVLTFGAGSRLTVL.

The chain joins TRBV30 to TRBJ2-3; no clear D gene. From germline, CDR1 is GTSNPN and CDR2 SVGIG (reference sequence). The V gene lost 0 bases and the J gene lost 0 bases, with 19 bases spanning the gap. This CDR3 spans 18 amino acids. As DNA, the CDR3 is TGTGCCTGGAGTGTAACGGTATCGGGTGCCGAAAGCACAGATACGCAGTATTTT. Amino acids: CAWSVTVSGAESTDTQYF.

CDR3 sequence: CASSPPTAGGGEAFF. The CDR3 region has the DNA TGTGCCAGCAGCCCCCCGACTGCAGGAGGCGGTGAAGCTTTCTTT. This chain connects TRBV5-4 to TRBJ1-1; D gene unclear. CDR1 is SGHNT, CDR2 YYREEE, per germline (reference sequence). V lost 4 bases, J lost 7 bases, and 20 bases lay in between. The CDR3 has 15 residues.

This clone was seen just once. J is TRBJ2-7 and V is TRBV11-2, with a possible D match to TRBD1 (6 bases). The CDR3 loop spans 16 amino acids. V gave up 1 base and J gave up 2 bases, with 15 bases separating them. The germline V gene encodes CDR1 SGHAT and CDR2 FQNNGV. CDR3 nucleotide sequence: TGTGCCAGCAGCTTAGGTCACGGTGCAGGGGCCTACGAGCAGTACTTC. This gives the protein CASSLGHGAGAYEQYF.

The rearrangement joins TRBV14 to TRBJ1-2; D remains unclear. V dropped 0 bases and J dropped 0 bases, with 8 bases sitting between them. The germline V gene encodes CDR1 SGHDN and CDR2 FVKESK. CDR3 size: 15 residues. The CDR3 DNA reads TGTGCCAGCAGCCAAGAAAGCGTATCTAACTATGGCTACACCTTC. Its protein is CASSQESVSNYGYTF.

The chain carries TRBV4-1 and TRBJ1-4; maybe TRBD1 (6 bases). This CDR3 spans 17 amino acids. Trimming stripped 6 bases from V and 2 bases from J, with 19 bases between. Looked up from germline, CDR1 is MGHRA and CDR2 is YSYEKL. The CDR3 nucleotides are TGCGCCAGCAGACCTTCTGGGGGGCGAAGCACTAATGAAAAACTGTTTTTT. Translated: CASRPSGGRSTNEKLFF.

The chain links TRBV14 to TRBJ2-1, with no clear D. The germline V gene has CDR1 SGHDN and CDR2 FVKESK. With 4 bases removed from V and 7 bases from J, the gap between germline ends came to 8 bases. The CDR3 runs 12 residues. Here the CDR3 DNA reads TGTGCCAGCAGCCCCCATAGGAATGAGCAGTTCTTC. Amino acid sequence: CASSPHRNEQFF.

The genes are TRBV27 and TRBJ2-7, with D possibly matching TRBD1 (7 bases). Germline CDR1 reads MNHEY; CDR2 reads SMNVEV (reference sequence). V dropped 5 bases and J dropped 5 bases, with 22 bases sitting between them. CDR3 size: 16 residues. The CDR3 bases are TGTGCCAGCAGTCACACCCGGGACAGCTGGGGGGACGAGCAGTACTTC. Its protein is CASSHTRDSWGDEQYF.

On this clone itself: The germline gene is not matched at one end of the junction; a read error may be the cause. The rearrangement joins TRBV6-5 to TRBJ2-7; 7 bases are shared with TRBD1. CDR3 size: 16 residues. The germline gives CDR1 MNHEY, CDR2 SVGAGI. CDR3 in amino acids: CASTYFRDSRSYEQYF. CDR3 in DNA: TGTGCCAGCACTTACTTCCGGGACAGCCGATCCTACGAGCAGTACTTC.

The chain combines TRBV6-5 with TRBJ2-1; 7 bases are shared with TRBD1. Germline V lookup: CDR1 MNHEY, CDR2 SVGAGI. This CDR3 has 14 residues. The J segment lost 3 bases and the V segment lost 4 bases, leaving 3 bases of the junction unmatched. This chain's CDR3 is CASSSGQVYNEQFF. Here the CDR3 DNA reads TGTGCCAGCAGTTCAGGACAGGTCTACAATGAGCAGTTCTTC.

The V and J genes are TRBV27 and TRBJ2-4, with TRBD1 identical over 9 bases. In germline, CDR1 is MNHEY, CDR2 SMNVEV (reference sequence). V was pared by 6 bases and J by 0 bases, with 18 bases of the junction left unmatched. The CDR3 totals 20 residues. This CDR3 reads CASSTLSPDRGLLAKNIQYF. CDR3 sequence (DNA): TGTGCCAGCAGCACTTTATCACCGGACAGGGGACTTCTAGCCAAAAACATTCAGTACTTC.

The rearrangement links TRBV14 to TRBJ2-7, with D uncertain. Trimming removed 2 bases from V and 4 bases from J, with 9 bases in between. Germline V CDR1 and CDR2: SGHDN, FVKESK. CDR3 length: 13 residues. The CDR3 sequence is CASSQSWGYEQYF. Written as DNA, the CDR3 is TGTGCCAGCAGCCAAAGTTGGGGATACGAGCAGTACTTC.

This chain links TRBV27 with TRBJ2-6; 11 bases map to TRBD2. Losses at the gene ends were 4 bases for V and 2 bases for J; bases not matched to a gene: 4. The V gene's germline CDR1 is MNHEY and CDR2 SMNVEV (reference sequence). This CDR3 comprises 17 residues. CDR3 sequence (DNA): TGTGCCAGCAGTTCCACTAGCGGGAGTACTGGGGCCAACGTCCTGACTTTC. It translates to CASSSTSGSTGANVLTF.

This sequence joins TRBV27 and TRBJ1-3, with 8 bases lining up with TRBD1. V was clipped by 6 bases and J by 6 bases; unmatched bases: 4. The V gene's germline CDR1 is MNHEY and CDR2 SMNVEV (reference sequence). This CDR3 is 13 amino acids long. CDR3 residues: CASRPGGENTIYF. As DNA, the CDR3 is TGTGCCAGCAGACCAGGGGGCGAAAACACCATATATTTT.